A single sample gave rise to the 10 T cell receptor beta chains below, sequenced in a study of shared T cell receptors in the human thymus. Data came from immunoSEQ multiplex PCR; TCRdb stores just in-frame clones and leaves some out. The sample consists of 540,000 or so clones, approximately 78% of them appearing once. This same sample was also part of a study on human thymus T cells.

The material sequenced was thymocytes. The source of these receptors is a boy under two years old with a congenital heart defect.

As DNA, the CDR3 is TGTGCCATCAGTGAGTCTCAGGGTAGAGCGGGAGGCCGGGACAATGAGCAGTTCTTC. Translation gives CAISESQGRAGGRDNEQFF. This rearrangement joins TRBV10-3 to TRBJ2-1, with 9 bases matching TRBD2. Per germline, CDR1 ENHRY and CDR2 SYGVKD. The V segment lost 0 bases and the J segment 5 bases; nucleotides outside the gene matches: 14. The CDR3 spans 19 residues.

The CDR3, as DNA: TGTGCCAGCAGCTTAGCGGTCCTAGCGGGAGATTCAGATACGCAGTATTTT. This gives the protein CASSLAVLAGDSDTQYF. The chain recombines TRBV7-9 with TRBJ2-3; 10 bases line up with TRBD2. After removal of 0 bases from V and 4 bases from J, the junction contained 7 bases not matched to a gene. The CDR3 length is 17 residues. Germline CDR1 reads SEHNR; CDR2 reads FQNEAQ (reference sequence).

This clone was counted once. This chain links TRBV7-2 with TRBJ2-7, with 11 bases matching TRBD2. V shed 5 bases and J 2 bases; nucleotides not matched to a gene: 8. Germline V CDR1 and CDR2: SGHTA, FQGNSA. This CDR3 is built from 16 residues. CDR3 DNA sequence: TGTGCCAGCAGCCAACTTGGGACTAGCGGTCCCTACGAGCAGTACTTC. This translates into CASSQLGTSGPYEQYF. Full variable domain (remainder filled in from reference TRBV7-2 and TRBJ2-7): GAGVSQSPSNKVTEKGKDVELRCDPISGHTALYWYRQSLGQGLEFLIYFQGNSAPDKSGLPSDRFSAERTGGSVSTLTIQRTQQEDSAVYLCASSQLGTSGPYEQYFGPGTRLTVT.

The J gene is TRBJ2-2, the V gene TRBV11-2; D is unresolved. Germline V CDR1 and CDR2: SGHAT, FQNNGV. The CDR3 spans 16 residues. V was trimmed by 1 base and J by 0 bases, leaving 9 bases between them. The CDR3 DNA is TGTGCCAGCAGCTTAGGAGGTGGAACGAACACCGGGGAGCTGTTTTTT. It is translated as CASSLGGGTNTGELFF.

The chain carries TRBV27 and TRBJ2-3; TRBD1 matches at 8 bases. J lost 4 bases, V lost 7 bases, and 10 bases had no gene match. The CDR3 is made up of 15 amino acids. Germline V lookup: CDR1 MNHEY, CDR2 SMNVEV (reference sequence). The CDR3 reads CASTLGTGFADTQYF. CDR3 DNA sequence: TGTGCCAGCACCCTAGGGACAGGCTTCGCAGATACGCAGTATTTT.

The rearrangement links TRBV4-2 to TRBJ1-4; TRBD1 is a possible D gene (6 bases). Trimming stripped 2 bases from V and 7 bases from J, with 20 bases between. The CDR3 covers 17 residues. Per the germline V gene, CDR1 is LGHNA and CDR2 is YNFKEQ. In nucleotides, the CDR3 is TGTGCCAGCAGCCAAAATCACACCCGGGACAAAAGTGAAAAACTGTTTTTT. Translation gives CASSQNHTRDKSEKLFF.

In its sample, this clone was seen once. The rearrangement uses TRBV2 and TRBJ2-7, with D perhaps TRBD1 (6 bases). V dropped 2 bases and J dropped 2 bases, with 16 bases sitting between them. Germline CDR1 is SNHLY and CDR2 is FYNNEI. The CDR3 consists of 16 residues. The CDR3 spells CASSEITGPKAYEQYF. CDR3 DNA: TGTGCCAGCAGTGAAATAACAGGGCCGAAGGCCTACGAGCAGTACTTC.

V and J are TRBV5-4 and TRBJ2-7; D possibly corresponds to TRBD1 (6 bases). V was shortened by 0 bases and J by 1 base, with 14 bases between the two germline ends. Germline-derived CDR1 and CDR2 are SGHNT and YYREEE (reference sequence). The CDR3 runs to 16 residues. The CDR3 nucleotides read TGTGCCAGCAGCTTGGAAGGGGGTGAGGGGTCCTACGAGCAGTACTTC. Amino acids: CASSLEGGEGSYEQYF. The full variable domain, completed using reference TRBV5-4 and TRBJ2-7, is ETGVTQSPTHLIKTRGQQVTLRCSSQSGHNTVSWYQQALGQGPQFIFQYYREEENGRGNFPPRFSGLQFPNYSSELNVNALELDDSALYLCASSLEGGEGSYEQYFGPGTRLTVT.

V and J are TRBV28 and TRBJ2-7; 10 bases are shared with TRBD2. V lost 7 bases, J lost 0 bases, and 6 bases stayed unmatched. This CDR3 spans 15 amino acids. Germline assignment: CDR1 MDHEN and CDR2 SYDVKM. The CDR3 DNA reads TGTGCCAGCACCGGGACTAGCGAGAACTCCTACGAGCAGTACTTC. Its protein product is CASTGTSENSYEQYF.

The chain uses TRBV14 and TRBJ2-7, with D hard to call. The V end lost 1 base, the J end lost 6 bases, and 10 bases lay between the germline ends. The germline gives CDR1 SGHDN, CDR2 FVKESK. The CDR3 consists of 13 residues. In DNA, the CDR3 is TGTGCCAGCAGCCAAGTTTCCTCCGGCGAGCAGTACTTC. Translating gives CASSQVSSGEQYF. Full variable domain (rest looked up from reference TRBV14 and TRBJ2-7): EAGVTQFPSHSVIEKGQTVTLRCDPISGHDNLYWYRRVMGKEIKFLLHFVKESKQDESGMPNNRFLAERTGGTYSTLKVQPAELEDSGVYFCASSQVSSGEQYFGPGTRLTVT.